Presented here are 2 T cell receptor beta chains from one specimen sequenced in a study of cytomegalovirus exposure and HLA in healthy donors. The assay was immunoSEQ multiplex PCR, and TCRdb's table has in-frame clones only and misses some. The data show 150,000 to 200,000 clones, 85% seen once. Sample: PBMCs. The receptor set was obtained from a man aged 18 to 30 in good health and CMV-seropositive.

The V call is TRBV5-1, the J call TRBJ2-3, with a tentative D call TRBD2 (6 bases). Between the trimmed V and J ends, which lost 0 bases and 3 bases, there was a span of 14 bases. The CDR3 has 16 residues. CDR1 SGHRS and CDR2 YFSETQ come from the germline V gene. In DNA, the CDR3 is TGCGCCAGCAGCTTGGGGACCACGGAGGGAACAGATACGCAGTATTTT. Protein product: CASSLGTTEGTDTQYF.

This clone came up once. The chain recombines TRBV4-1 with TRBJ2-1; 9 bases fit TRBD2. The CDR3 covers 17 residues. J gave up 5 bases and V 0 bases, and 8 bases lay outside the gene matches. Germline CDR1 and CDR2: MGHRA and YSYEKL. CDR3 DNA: TGCGCCAGCAGCCAAGATCCCGGGACTAGCCGAGACAATGAGCAGTTCTTC. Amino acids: CASSQDPGTSRDNEQFF.